Each of the 17 T cell receptor beta chains below was sequenced from the same sample in a study of T cells after yellow fever vaccination. TCRdb called the 5' RACE reads again in MiXCR, with one record for every CDR3 protein. The top ten hold about 16% of the sample, which has under 550,000 distinct CDR3 sequences, about a fifth seen once. Sample: PBMCs, taken roughly 23 days after the first yellow fever vaccination. Receptor source: a young man who received the YFV17D yellow fever vaccine.

J is TRBJ2-3 and V is TRBV27, with TRBD2 matching 7 bases. The CDR3 consists of 17 residues. V dropped 6 bases and J dropped 6; count of bases not matched to a gene: 18. Germline V gene data show CDR1 as MNHEY and CDR2 as SMNVEV (reference sequence). The CDR3 bases are TGTGCCAGCAGGCCGCTCGGCGGCGGGGGAGCTCACGATACGCAGTATTTT. Amino acid sequence: CASRPLGGGGAHDTQYF.

The chain employs TRBV5-1 and TRBJ2-2; D ambiguous. The ends were cut back, 4 bases at V and 2 bases at J, with 15 bases in the middle. Germline values: CDR1 SGHRS, CDR2 YFSETQ. This CDR3 has 16 residues. The CDR3 DNA sequence: TGCGCCAGCAGCCTACAGCTAGTAGAAAACACCGGGGAGCTGTTTTTT. Translation gives CASSLQLVENTGELFF.

This clonotype was seen a handful of times. V is TRBV6-1 and J is TRBJ1-3; 7 bases are shared with TRBD1. CDR1 and CDR2 (germline): MNHNS, SASEGT. The CDR3 is 15 residues long. The ends lost 6 bases at V and 1 base at J; junction bases unmatched: 6. CDR3: CASSRDRASGNTIYF. DNA of the CDR3: TGTGCCAGCAGCAGAGACAGGGCGTCTGGAAACACCATATATTTT.

The V call is TRBV6-5, the J call TRBJ1-2; tentative D call: TRBD1 (5 bases). Germline assignment: CDR1 MNHEY and CDR2 SVGAGI. With 2 bases removed from V and 4 bases from J, the gap between germline ends came to 11 bases. This CDR3 spans 14 amino acids. For the CDR3, the DNA is TGTGCCAGCAGTTACAGGGGAGACTTCTATGGCTACACCTTC. Its translation is CASSYRGDFYGYTF.

The V and J genes are TRBV7-2 and TRBJ2-3; D is perhaps TRBD2 (6 bases). Per germline, CDR1 SGHTA and CDR2 FQGNSA. Trimming left V 1 base short and J 6 bases short, with 11 bases between. The CDR3 is 14 residues long. CDR3 DNA: TGTGCCAGCAGCTTAGTCAGGGAGGTGGATACGCAGTATTTT. Its translation is CASSLVREVDTQYF.

The gene calls are TRBV18 and TRBJ2-7; weak D call: TRBD2 (5 bases). Trimming removed 3 bases from V and 3 bases from J, with 9 bases in between. CDR3 length: 13 amino acids. In germline, CDR1 is KGHSH, CDR2 LQKENI. This chain's CDR3 is CASSPRGDYEQYV. CDR3 DNA sequence: TGTGCCAGCTCACCCCGGGGAGACTACGAGCAGTACGTC.

The V and J genes are TRBV20-1 and TRBJ2-2; D is perhaps TRBD1 or TRBD2 (5 bases each). The CDR3 extends over 13 amino acids. The V gene lost 7 bases and the J gene lost 1 base, with 10 bases spanning the gap. Germline V gives CDR1 DFQATT, CDR2 SNEGSKA (reference sequence). As DNA, the CDR3 is TGCAGTGTAGAGGGGCTGAACACCGGGGAGCTGTTTTTT. Amino acid sequence: CSVEGLNTGELFF.

V and J are TRBV7-2 and TRBJ1-3; D perhaps matches TRBD1 (5 bases). V was trimmed by 5 bases and J by 6 bases, leaving 11 bases between them. This CDR3 spans 13 amino acids. CDR1 is SGHTA, CDR2 FQGNSA, per germline. CDR3 sequence: CASSRLGENTIYF. CDR3 sequence (DNA): TGTGCCAGCAGCCGTCTGGGGGAAAACACCATATATTTT.

Only a few counts were recorded for this clonotype. V and J are TRBV7-2 and TRBJ2-3; 8 nucleotides line up with TRBD2. The CDR3 totals 16 residues. In germline, CDR1 is SGHTA, CDR2 FQGNSA. V trimming: 5 bases; J trimming: 2 bases; junction bases outside the gene matches: 9. The CDR3 nucleotides read TGTGCCAGCAGCAAACTAGCGGCCTTGTCCACAGATACGCAGTATTTT. It specifies CASSKLAALSTDTQYF.

The count of this clonotype is one. The rearrangement links TRBV3-1 to TRBJ2-5; D is undetermined. The V and J ends lost 7 bases and 5 bases respectively, with 8 bases between them. The CDR3 spans 11 residues. The germline CDR1 and CDR2 sequences are LGHDT and YNNKEL (reference sequence). CDR3 nucleotides: TGTGCCAGCACCTCCCCGGAGACCCAGTACTTC. It specifies CASTSPETQYF.

J is TRBJ2-6 and V is TRBV7-3; D gene ambiguous. Germline CDR1 and CDR2: SGHTA and FQGTGA. CDR3 size: 13 residues. Trimming took off 8 bases at V and 0 bases at J, with 5 bases between the two ends. The CDR3 is CASGVSGANVLTF. CDR3 nucleotides: TGTGCCAGCGGGGTCTCTGGGGCCAACGTCCTGACTTTC. Full variable domain (missing parts from reference TRBV7-3 and TRBJ2-6): GAGVSQTPSNKVTEKGKYVELRCDPISGHTALYWYRQSLGQGPEFLIYFQGTGAADDSGLPNDRFFAVRPEGSVSTLKIQRTERGDSAVYLCASGVSGANVLTFGAGSRLTVL.

The chain carries TRBV7-3 and TRBJ2-3; D perhaps matches TRBD2 (5 bases). The V and J ends lost 2 bases and 2 bases respectively, with 11 bases between them. The CDR3 has 15 residues. Germline lookup yields CDR1 SGHTA and CDR2 FQGTGA. Here the CDR3 DNA reads TGTGCCAGCAGCTTACAGACGGGGATCACAGATACGCAGTATTTT. Amino acids: CASSLQTGITDTQYF. Based on the CDR3 plus reference TRBV7-3 and TRBJ2-3, the full variable domain is GAGVSQTPSNKVTEKGKYVELRCDPISGHTALYWYRQSLGQGPEFLIYFQGTGAADDSGLPNDRFFAVRPEGSVSTLKIQRTERGDSAVYLCASSLQTGITDTQYFGPGTRLTVL.

Only a few counts were recorded for this clonotype. CDR3 protein: CASSQQSVGYNEQFF. CDR3 coding DNA: TGTGCCAGCAGTCAACAGTCTGTGGGGTACAATGAGCAGTTCTTC. V gene TRBV6-1 combines with J gene TRBJ2-1; D gene ambiguous. Trimming stripped 5 bases from V and 4 bases from J, with 15 bases between. The CDR3 length is 15 residues. Germline V gene sequence: CDR1 MNHNS, CDR2 SASEGT.

The rearrangement joins TRBV28 to TRBJ2-1, with D perhaps matching TRBD2 (6 bases). Trimming pared 6 bases from V and 0 bases from J, leaving 12 bases between. The CDR3 totals 15 residues. CDR1 is MDHEN and CDR2 is SYDVKM in the germline V gene. This CDR3 reads CASRGSGSSYNEQFF. In DNA form, the CDR3 reads TGTGCCAGCAGGGGGTCCGGGAGCTCCTACAATGAGCAGTTCTTC.

The V and J genes are TRBV11-1 and TRBJ1-3, with TRBD1 identical over 10 bases. V gave up 2 bases and J gave up 3 bases; unmatched junction bases: 13. Germline V gene sequence: CDR1 SGHAT, CDR2 FQDESV (reference sequence). The CDR3 is 19 residues long. DNA of the CDR3: TGTGCCAGCAGCTTAAGTGAGACGGACAGGGGGTATTTTGGAAACACCATATATTTT. Amino acids: CASSLSETDRGYFGNTIYF.

This chain joins TRBV6-1 and TRBJ1-1, with 8 bases fitting TRBD1. CDR1 is MNHNS, CDR2 SASEGT, per germline. V was clipped by 5 bases and J by 5 bases; unmatched bases: 7. The CDR3 totals 14 residues. In DNA form, the CDR3 reads TGTGCCAGCAGTCCCCCCGGGACAGGAACTGAAGCTTTCTTT. It encodes CASSPPGTGTEAFF.

V and J are TRBV20-1 and TRBJ1-1; D remains unclear. V lost 0 bases and J 7 bases, leaving 15 bases between the germline ends. Germline CDR1 DFQATT, CDR2 SNEGSKA (reference sequence). This CDR3 is built from 14 residues. The CDR3 coding sequence is TGCAGTGCTAGAGAGGCATTTGCCTCGCTTGAAGCTTTCTTT. Amino acid sequence: CSAREAFASLEAFF.